This entry concerns a single TCR beta chain. The record originates from a study of T cell changes during pregnancy in multiple sclerosis. Using immunoSEQ multiplex PCR, the repertoire was profiled, and TCRdb retains in-frame clones only, with some absent. The table records 37,000 or so clones, roughly 94% of them present only once. CDR3 length equals 16 residues. Germline CDR1 and CDR2: MNHNY and SVGAGI (reference sequence). The ends lost 5 bases at V and 4 bases at J; junction bases unmatched: 12. This TCR came from a female donor with multiple sclerosis, enrolled in a pregnancy study. The chain employs TRBV6-6 and TRBJ1-1; 8 positions agree with TRBD1. The specimen comprised peripheral blood, sampled in the third trimester of pregnancy. This CDR3 reads CASSHPDRVVSTEAFF. The CDR3 DNA reads as TGTGCCAGCAGTCACCCGGACAGGGTGGTAAGCACTGAAGCTTTCTTT.